One and the same sample provided the 17 T cell receptor beta chains below, sequenced in a study of CD8 T cells in ankylosing spondylitis (dated by TCRdb to the late 2010s). Libraries were constructed by 5' RACE. Instrument used: Illumina HiSeq 2500. TCRdb reprocessed the public reads (quality trimming at Q25 with fastp, clone calling with MiXCR) and kept in-frame beta chains. A single entry per CDR3 protein holds the most common genes and DNA from its merged rows. Within this sample are 300,000 to 350,000 distinct CDR3 sequences, with roughly 20% of them counted one time only. The ten largest make up around 3.2% of the sample. The sample consisted of blood, either unsorted or a sorted T cell fraction (not recorded which). These receptors originate from a female donor with ankylosing spondylitis or in good health (not recorded which).

In its sample, this clonotype was seen a few times. This chain connects TRBV6-1 to TRBJ1-1; 7 bases are a match to TRBD1. CDR1 MNHNS and CDR2 SASEGT come from the germline V gene. Trimming removed 5 bases from V and 6 bases from J; junction bases left unmatched: 6. The CDR3 extends over 13 amino acids. DNA of the CDR3: TGTGCCAGCAGTAAGACAGGGCGGGCTGAAGCTTTCTTT. As protein: CASSKTGRAEAFF.

The sample holds a few counts of this clonotype. The gene calls are TRBV7-2 and TRBJ2-5; 12 bases line up with TRBD2. Germline assignment: CDR1 SGHTA and CDR2 FQGNSA. Trimming cost V 1 base and J 5 bases; bases outside gene matches: 5. This CDR3 comprises 16 residues. The CDR3 reads CASSLVTSGSWETQYF. As DNA, the CDR3 is TGTGCCAGCAGCTTAGTGACTAGCGGGAGTTGGGAGACCCAGTACTTC.

Only a few counts were recorded for this clonotype. DNA for the CDR3: TGTGCCATCAGCCTGACAGGGGTGAACACTGAAGCTTTCTTT. Its translation: CAISLTGVNTEAFF. The gene calls are TRBV10-3 and TRBJ1-1; the match to TRBD1 covers 8 bases. The germline V gene encodes CDR1 ENHRY and CDR2 SYGVKD. The ends lost 6 bases at V and 0 bases at J; junction bases unmatched: 3. This CDR3 has 14 amino acids.

This clonotype turned up a few times. The chain uses TRBV5-1 and TRBJ2-7, with D maybe TRBD2 (5 bases). In germline, CDR1 is SGHRS, CDR2 YFSETQ. The CDR3 length is 13 residues. The germline V and J ends were trimmed by 0 bases and 3 bases, with 7 bases remaining between them. CDR3 coding DNA: TGCGCCAGCAGCTTGGACGGGATCTACGAGCAGTACTTC. This translates into CASSLDGIYEQYF.

Many counts were recorded for this clonotype. The chain carries TRBV29-1 and TRBJ1-1; D unresolved. V dropped 3 bases and J dropped 4 bases, with 6 bases sitting between them. This CDR3 contains 11 residues. Germline CDR1 SQVTM, CDR2 ANQGSEA. CDR3 nucleotide sequence: TGCAGCGTTGAGGCGGGCACTGAAGCTTTCTTT. This gives the protein CSVEAGTEAFF.

This clonotype was seen a few times. The chain recombines TRBV6-6 with TRBJ2-7, with D tentatively TRBD1 (5 bases). There are 12 residues in the CDR3. The germline V gene has CDR1 MNHNY and CDR2 SVGAGI (reference sequence). V was pared by 6 bases and J by 5 bases, with 11 bases between. CDR3 nucleotide sequence: TGTGCCAGCAGCCTGACAGAGAACGAGCAGTACTTC. It translates to CASSLTENEQYF.

Of note for this clonotype: At one of its ends the junction is not consistent with the germline gene, which may arise from a read error. This sequence joins TRBV20-1 and TRBJ2-7, with D unresolved. The CDR3 is 16 residues long. CDR1 and CDR2 (germline): DFQATT, SNEGSKA (reference sequence). CDR3 loop: CCARDTHPRIPYEQYF. The CDR3 nucleotides are TGCTGTGCTAGGGATACACACCCTCGTATTCCCTACGAGCAGTACTTC.

The chain employs TRBV20-1 and TRBJ1-1, with D unclear. The length of the CDR3 is 13 residues. V was clipped by 6 bases and J by 0 bases, with 11 bases between them. The germline gives CDR1 DFQATT, CDR2 SNEGSKA (reference sequence). This CDR3 is CSAPSPMNTEAFF. CDR3 in DNA: TGCAGTGCCCCCTCCCCTATGAACACTGAAGCTTTCTTT.

This clonotype was seen many times. The rearrangement uses TRBV10-3 and TRBJ2-5; D is perhaps TRBD1 or TRBD2 (5 bases each). Germline values: CDR1 ENHRY, CDR2 SYGVKD. V shed 0 bases and J shed 1 base, with 12 bases lying between them. This CDR3 is built from 16 residues. Written as DNA, the CDR3 is TGTGCCATCAGTGAGTCGAGGGGTAGCGTCCAAGAGACCCAGTACTTC. Protein product: CAISESRGSVQETQYF.

This clonotype has a handful of counts. The chain carries TRBV10-3 and TRBJ2-7; 16 bases are shared with TRBD2. The CDR3 loop spans 21 amino acids. Germline values: CDR1 ENHRY, CDR2 SYGVKD. Trimming at V came to 4 bases and at J to 3 bases, leaving 18 bases not matched to a gene. As DNA, the CDR3 is TGTGCCATCAGTGTGCCCCCCGACGGTGGGACTAGCGGGAGGGCCTTCTACGAGCAGTACTTC. Translation gives CAISVPPDGGTSGRAFYEQYF.

V is TRBV6-2 or TRBV6-3 and J is TRBJ2-1, with 7 positions matching TRBD2. Germline V gene lookup returns CDR1 MNHEY and CDR2 SVGEGT. V dropped 6 bases and J dropped 0; count of bases not matched to a gene: 11. The CDR3 loop spans 17 amino acids. The CDR3 sequence: CASSSPGLADSYNEQFF. The CDR3 DNA reads TGTGCCAGCAGCTCCCCAGGGCTAGCGGACTCCTACAATGAGCAGTTCTTC.

The table lists this clonotype with a few counts. J is TRBJ2-7 and V is TRBV20-1; the D is unclear. Trimming left V 3 bases short and J 2 bases short, with 11 bases between. The germline CDR1 and CDR2 sequences are DFQATT and SNEGSKA (reference sequence). The CDR3 extends over 13 amino acids. CDR3 protein: CSASQLATYEQYF. The CDR3 nucleotides read TGCAGTGCTAGCCAGTTGGCCACCTACGAGCAGTACTTC.

V usage is TRBV2 and J usage is TRBJ1-5; 11 bases fit TRBD1. This CDR3 contains 16 residues. Unmatched junction bases numbered 9, after V lost 6 bases and J lost 5 bases. Germline V gene sequence: CDR1 SNHLY, CDR2 FYNNEI. The CDR3 is CASSHPWTGGDQPQHF. The CDR3 DNA reads as TGTGCCAGCAGCCACCCGTGGACAGGGGGCGATCAGCCCCAGCATTTT.

This clonotype appeared a few times. The chain links TRBV6-4 to TRBJ2-1, with TRBD2 identical over 8 bases. CDR3 length: 15 residues. The V gene end was trimmed by 0 bases and the J gene end by 7 bases; junction bases not matched to a gene: 5. Looked up from germline, CDR1 is MRHNA and CDR2 is SNTAGT. The CDR3 DNA reads as TGTGCCAGCAGTGACTCGCGGCGGGAGGTTAATGAGCAGTTCTTC. It is translated as CASSDSRREVNEQFF.

This sequence joins TRBV7-6 and TRBJ1-5; D unclear. V was shortened by 2 bases and J by 5 bases, with 7 bases between the two germline ends. Germline CDR1 and CDR2: SGHVS and FNYEAQ. The CDR3 runs 13 residues. In nucleotides, the CDR3 is TGTGCCAGCAGCTTATTCGAGGATCAGCCCCAGCATTTT. Its translation: CASSLFEDQPQHF.

Many counts were recorded for this clonotype. This sequence joins TRBV4-3 and TRBJ2-3; weak D call: TRBD1 (6 bases). The CDR3 totals 14 residues. V lost 4 bases to trimming and J lost 3 bases, with 11 bases between them. Germline CDR1 LGHNA, CDR2 YSLEER. Here the CDR3 reads CASSPLRGTDTQYF. CDR3 nucleotides: TGCGCCAGCAGCCCGCTAAGGGGGACAGATACGCAGTATTTT.

This chain joins TRBV7-2 and TRBJ2-1; TRBD1 matches at 8 bases. This CDR3 region has 13 residues. CDR1 SGHTA and CDR2 FQGNSA come from the germline V gene. Trimming at V came to 5 bases and at J to 8 bases, leaving 5 bases not matched to a gene. CDR3 amino acids: CASSGTGVHEQFF. CDR3 coding DNA: TGTGCCAGCAGCGGGACAGGCGTCCATGAGCAGTTCTTC.